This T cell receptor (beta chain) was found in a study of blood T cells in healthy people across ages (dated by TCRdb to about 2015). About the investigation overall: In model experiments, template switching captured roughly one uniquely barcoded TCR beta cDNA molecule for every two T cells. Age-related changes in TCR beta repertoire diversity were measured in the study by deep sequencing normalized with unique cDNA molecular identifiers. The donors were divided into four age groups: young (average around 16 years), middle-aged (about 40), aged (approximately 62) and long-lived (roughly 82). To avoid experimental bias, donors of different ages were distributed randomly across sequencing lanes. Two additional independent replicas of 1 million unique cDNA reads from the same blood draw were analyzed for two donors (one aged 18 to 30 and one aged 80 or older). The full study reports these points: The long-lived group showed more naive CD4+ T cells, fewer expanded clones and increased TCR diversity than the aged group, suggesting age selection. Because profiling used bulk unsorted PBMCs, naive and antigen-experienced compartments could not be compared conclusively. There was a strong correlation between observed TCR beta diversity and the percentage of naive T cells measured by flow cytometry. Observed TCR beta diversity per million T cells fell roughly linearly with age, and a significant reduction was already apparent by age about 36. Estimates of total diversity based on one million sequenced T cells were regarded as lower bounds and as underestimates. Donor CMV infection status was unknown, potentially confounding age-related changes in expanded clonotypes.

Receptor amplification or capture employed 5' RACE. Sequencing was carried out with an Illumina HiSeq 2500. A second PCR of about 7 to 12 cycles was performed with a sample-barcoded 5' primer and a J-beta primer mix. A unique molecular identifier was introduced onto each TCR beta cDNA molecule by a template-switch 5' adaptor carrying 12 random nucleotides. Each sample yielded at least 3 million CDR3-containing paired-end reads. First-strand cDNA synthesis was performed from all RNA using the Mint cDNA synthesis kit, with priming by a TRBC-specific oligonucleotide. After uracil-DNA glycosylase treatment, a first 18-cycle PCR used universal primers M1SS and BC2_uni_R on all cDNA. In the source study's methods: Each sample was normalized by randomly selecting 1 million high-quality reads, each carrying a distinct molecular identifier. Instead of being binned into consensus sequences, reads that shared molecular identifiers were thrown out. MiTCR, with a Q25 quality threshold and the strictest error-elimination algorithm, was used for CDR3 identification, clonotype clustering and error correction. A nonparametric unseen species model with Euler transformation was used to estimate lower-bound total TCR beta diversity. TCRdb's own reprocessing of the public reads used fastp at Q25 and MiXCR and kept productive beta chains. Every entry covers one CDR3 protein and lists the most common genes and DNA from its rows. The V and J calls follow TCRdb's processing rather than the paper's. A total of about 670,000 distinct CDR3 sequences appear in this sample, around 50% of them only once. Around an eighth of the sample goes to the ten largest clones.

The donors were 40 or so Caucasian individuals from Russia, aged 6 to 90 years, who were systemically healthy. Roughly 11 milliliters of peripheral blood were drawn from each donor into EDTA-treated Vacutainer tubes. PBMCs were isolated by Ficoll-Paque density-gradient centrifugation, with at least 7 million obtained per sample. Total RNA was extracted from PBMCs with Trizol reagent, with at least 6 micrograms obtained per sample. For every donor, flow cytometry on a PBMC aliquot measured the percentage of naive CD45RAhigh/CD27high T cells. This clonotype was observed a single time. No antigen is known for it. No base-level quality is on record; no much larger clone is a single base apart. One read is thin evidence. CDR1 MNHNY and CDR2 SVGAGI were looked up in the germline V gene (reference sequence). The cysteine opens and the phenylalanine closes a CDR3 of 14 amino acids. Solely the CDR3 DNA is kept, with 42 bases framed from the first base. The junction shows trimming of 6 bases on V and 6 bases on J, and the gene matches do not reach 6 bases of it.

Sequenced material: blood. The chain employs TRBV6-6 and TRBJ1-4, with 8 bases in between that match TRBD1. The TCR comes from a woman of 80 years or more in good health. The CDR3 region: CASRQTGDHEKLFF. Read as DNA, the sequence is TGTGCCAGCAGGCAGACAGGGGACCATGAAAAACTGTTTTTT.